This T cell receptor beta chain appears in the sequencing data of a study of vaccination effects on CD4 cells after COVID-19. Study context: Samples were taken post-vaccine, and their median timing was 72 days after the second dose.

ViraFEST expansion of antigen-specific CD4+ T cells with viral peptide pools preceded sequencing. Isolating CD4+ T cells followed ten to eleven days of culture. Two-dose BNT162b2 or mRNA-1273 vaccination was given to participants. Vaccinated recipients, who were negative for nucleocapsid antibodies, had no history of SARS-CoV-2 infection. With approximately 9.8 ug/ml peptides and 9 to 10 IU/ml IL-2, over 1.5 million PBMC per well were cultured. Days 3 and 7 saw half the medium replaced with IL-2 medium. Measured with immunoSEQ multiplex PCR; TCRdb has only the in-frame clones, and not every one. The profile covers some 30,000 clones, with about four fifths appearing a single time and about 1.5% taken by the ten largest. The V end lost 2 bases, the J end lost 0 bases, and 11 bases lay between the germline ends. CDR1 is SGHNT, CDR2 YENEEA, per germline. This CDR3 is 16 amino acids long. This clone was recorded once. Its matching antigen is unknown.

This clonotype was sampled from a human donor who received a COVID-19 vaccine. Some clones in this sample may be carry-over from other donors' samples. The sequenced sample was CD4+ T cells from PBMCs cultured with HCoV-NL63 spike peptides, obtained after COVID-19 vaccination. The V gene is TRBV11-3, the J gene TRBJ2-1; D gene unclear. The CDR3 loop reads CASSLSQQSSYNEQFF. The DNA of the CDR3 is TGTGCCAGCAGCTTAAGTCAGCAGAGCTCCTACAATGAGCAGTTCTTC.